This T cell receptor beta chain emerged from a study of blood T cell repertoires in COVID-19. About the research overall: COVID-19 samples from acute and convalescent phases originated in the United States, Italy and Spain. In each case, the material was cDNA or gDNA derived from T cells, B-cell-depleted T cells, or PBMCs.

Germline CDR1 is MNHEY and CDR2 is SVGAGI. This CDR3 region has 13 residues. With 6 bases removed from V and 8 bases from J, the gap between germline ends came to 11 bases. How the authors handled the data: Amplification of reference gene primers was used by the study to estimate nucleated cell counts. TCRdb's copy holds only in-frame clones and misses some; the assay was immunoSEQ multiplex PCR. That table gives V, J and clone size, and the DNA gave D and trimming. The sample contains nearly 300,000 clones, 88% of which appear only once. Specimen: peripheral blood. This chain uses TRBV6-5 with TRBJ1-6; D gene unclear. The clonotype comes from a young woman who had recovered from COVID-19. CDR3: CASSPSLDSPLHF. CDR3 coding DNA: TGTGCCAGCAGCCCGAGTCTAGATTCACCCCTCCACTTT.